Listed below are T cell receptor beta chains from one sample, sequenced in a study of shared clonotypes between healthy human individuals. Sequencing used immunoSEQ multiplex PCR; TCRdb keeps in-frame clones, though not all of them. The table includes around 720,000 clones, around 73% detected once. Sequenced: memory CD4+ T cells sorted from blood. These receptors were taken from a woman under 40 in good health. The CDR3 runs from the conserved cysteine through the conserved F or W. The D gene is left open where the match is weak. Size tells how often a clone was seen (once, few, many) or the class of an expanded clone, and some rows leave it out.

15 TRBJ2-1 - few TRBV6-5 CASSRGQLLWDEQFF TGTGCCAGCAGTAGAGGACAGCTTCTGTGGGATGAGCAGTTCTTC
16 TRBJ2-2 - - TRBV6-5 CASSYSRAGRTGELFF TGTGCCAGCAGTTACTCCCGAGCGGGCCGCACCGGGGAGCTGTTTTTT
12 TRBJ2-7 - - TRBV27 CATQRQGYEQYF TGTGCCACCCAACGCCAGGGCTACGAGCAGTACTTC
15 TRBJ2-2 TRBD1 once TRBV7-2 CASSSRTGDTGELFF TGTGCCAGCAGCTCCCGGACAGGGGACACCGGGGAGCTGTTTTTT
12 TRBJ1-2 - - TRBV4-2 CASSQPNYGYTF TGTGCCAGCAGCCAACCAAACTATGGCTACACCTTC
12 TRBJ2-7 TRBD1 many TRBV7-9 CASSETGDEQYF TGTGCCAGCAGCGAGACAGGGGACGAGCAGTACTTC
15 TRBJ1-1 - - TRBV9 CASSVGGWLNTEAFF TGTGCCAGCAGCGTAGGGGGCTGGTTGAACACTGAAGCTTTCTTT
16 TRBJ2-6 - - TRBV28 CASRPNWGNGANVLTF TGTGCCAGCAGGCCTAATTGGGGGAACGGGGCCAACGTCCTGACTTTC
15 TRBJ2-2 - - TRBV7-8 CASIERARNTGELFF TGTGCCAGCATTGAGAGGGCCCGGAACACCGGGGAGCTGTTTTTT
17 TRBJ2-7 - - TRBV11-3 CASSRTHDHGGSYEQYF TGTGCCAGCAGCCGCACGCACGACCACGGGGGCTCCTACGAGCAGTACTTC
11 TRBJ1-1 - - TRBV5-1 CASFEGTEAFF TGCGCCAGCTTTGAGGGCACTGAAGCTTTCTTT
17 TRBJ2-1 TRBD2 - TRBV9 CASSGGVAGPTYNEQFF TGTGCCAGCAGCGGAGGAGTAGCGGGACCCACCTACAATGAGCAGTTCTTC
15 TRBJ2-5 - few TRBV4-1 CASSQDSRVGKTQYF TGCGCCAGCAGCCAAGATTCGAGGGTCGGAAAGACCCAGTACTTC
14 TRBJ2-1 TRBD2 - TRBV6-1 CASILAGPNNEQFF TGTGCCAGCATACTAGCGGGGCCAAACAATGAGCAGTTCTTC
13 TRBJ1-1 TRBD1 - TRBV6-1 CASSERGQGLTFF TGTGCCAGCAGTGAAAGAGGACAGGGGTTGACTTTCTTT
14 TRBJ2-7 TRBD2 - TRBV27 CASSSGLAPYEQYF TGTGCCAGCAGCTCGGGACTAGCTCCCTACGAGCAGTACTTC
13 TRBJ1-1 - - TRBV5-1 CASQGLADTEAFF TGCGCCAGCCAGGGGTTAGCGGACACTGAAGCTTTCTTT
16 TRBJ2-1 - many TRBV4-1 CASSQDPASSYNEQFF TGCGCCAGCAGCCAAGATCCTGCGAGCTCCTACAATGAGCAGTTCTTC
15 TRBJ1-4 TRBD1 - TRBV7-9 CASSDRDRGGEKLFF TGTGCCAGCAGCGATAGAGACAGGGGGGGTGAAAAACTGTTTTTT
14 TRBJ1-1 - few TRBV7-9 CASSLRRESTEAFF TGTGCCAGCAGCTTACGCAGGGAGAGCACTGAAGCTTTCTTT
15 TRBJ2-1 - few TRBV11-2 CASSFSQSSYNEQFF TGTGCCAGCAGCTTCTCCCAGAGCTCCTACAATGAGCAGTTCTTC